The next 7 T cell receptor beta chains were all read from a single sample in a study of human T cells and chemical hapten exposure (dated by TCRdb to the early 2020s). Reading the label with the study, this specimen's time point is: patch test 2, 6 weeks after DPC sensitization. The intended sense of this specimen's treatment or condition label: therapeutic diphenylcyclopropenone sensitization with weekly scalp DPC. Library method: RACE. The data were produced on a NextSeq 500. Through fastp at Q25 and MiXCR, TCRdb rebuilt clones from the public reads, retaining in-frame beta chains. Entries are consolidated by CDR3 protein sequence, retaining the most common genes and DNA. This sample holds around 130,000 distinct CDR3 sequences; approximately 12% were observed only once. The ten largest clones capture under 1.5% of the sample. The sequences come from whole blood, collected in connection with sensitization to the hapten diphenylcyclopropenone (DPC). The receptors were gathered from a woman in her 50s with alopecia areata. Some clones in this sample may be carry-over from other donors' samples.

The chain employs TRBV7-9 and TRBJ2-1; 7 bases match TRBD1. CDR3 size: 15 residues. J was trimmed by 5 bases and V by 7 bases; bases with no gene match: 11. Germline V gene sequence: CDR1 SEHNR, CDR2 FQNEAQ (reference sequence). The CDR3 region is CASKPGQPFNNEQFF. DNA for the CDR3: TGTGCCAGCAAACCGGGACAGCCATTCAACAATGAGCAGTTCTTC.

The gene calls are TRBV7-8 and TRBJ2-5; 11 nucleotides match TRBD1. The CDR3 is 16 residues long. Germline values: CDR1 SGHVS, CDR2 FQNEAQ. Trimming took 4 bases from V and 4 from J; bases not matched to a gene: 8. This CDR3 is CASSSRTGGAGETQYF. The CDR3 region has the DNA TGTGCCAGCAGCTCTCGGACAGGGGGCGCCGGAGAGACCCAGTACTTC.

The CDR3, as DNA: TGTGCCAGCAGTGAAAAACTAGCGAGCACCGGGGAGCTGTTTTTT. Translation gives CASSEKLASTGELFF. V usage is TRBV2 and J usage is TRBJ2-2, with 7 positions matching TRBD2. Trimming took 2 bases from V and 4 from J; bases not matched to a gene: 4. Per the germline V gene, CDR1 is SNHLY and CDR2 is FYNNEI. The CDR3 sequence is 15 residues long.

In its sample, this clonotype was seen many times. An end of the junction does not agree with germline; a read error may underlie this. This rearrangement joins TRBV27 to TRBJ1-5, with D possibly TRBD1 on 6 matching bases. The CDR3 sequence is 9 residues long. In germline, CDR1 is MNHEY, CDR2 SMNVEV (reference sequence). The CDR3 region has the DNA TGCCGGGGGCATCAGCCCCAGCATTTT. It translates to CRGHQPQHF.

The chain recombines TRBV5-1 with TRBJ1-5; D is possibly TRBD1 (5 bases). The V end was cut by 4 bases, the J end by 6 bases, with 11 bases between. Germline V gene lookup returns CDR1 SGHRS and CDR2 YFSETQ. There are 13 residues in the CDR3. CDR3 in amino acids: CASSGQGPQPQHF. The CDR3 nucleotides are TGCGCCAGCAGCGGTCAGGGCCCTCAGCCCCAGCATTTT.

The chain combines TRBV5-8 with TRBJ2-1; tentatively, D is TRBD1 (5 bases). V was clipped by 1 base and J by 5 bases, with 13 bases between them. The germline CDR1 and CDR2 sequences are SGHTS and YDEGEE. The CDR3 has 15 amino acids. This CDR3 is CASSLPQAADNEQFF. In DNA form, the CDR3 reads TGTGCCAGCAGCTTGCCACAGGCCGCGGACAATGAGCAGTTCTTC.

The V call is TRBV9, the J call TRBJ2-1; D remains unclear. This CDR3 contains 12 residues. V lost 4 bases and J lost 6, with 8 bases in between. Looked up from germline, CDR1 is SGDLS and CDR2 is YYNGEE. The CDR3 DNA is TGTGCCAGCAGCTACAGCGTCAATGAGCAGTTCTTC. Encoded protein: CASSYSVNEQFF. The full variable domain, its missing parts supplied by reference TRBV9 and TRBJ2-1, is DSGVTQTPKHLITATGQRVTLRCSPRSGDLSVYWYQQSLDQGLQFLIQYYNGEERAKGNILERFSAQQFPDLHSELNLSSLELGDSALYFCASSYSVNEQFFGPGTRLTVL.